The clone carrying this T cell receptor (beta chain) was detected only a few times. This entry comes from a study of cytomegalovirus exposure and HLA in healthy donors. The study ran its PCR with 60 Vbeta and 13 Jbeta primers. Sequencing was performed with immunoSEQ multiplex PCR; in TCRdb, only in-frame clones are kept and a portion is missing. Here the sample spans 210,000 or so clones, 77% being singletons. CDR1 and CDR2 from the germline V gene are LGHNA and YNFKEQ. With V trimmed by 3 bases and J by 7 bases, 11 bases remained unmatched. The CDR3 extends over 16 amino acids. The sample was PBMCs. The TCR was taken from a woman aged 55-69 years in good health and CMV-seropositive. The V call is TRBV4-2, the J call TRBJ2-7; 11 bases align to TRBD1. The CDR3 DNA follows: TGTGCCAGCAGCCAGGGGGAAGGACAGGGGGCGAGGGAGCAGTACTTC. Protein: CASSQGEGQGAREQYF.